One and the same sample provided the 21 T cell receptor beta chains below, sequenced in a study of T cells expressing NK-cell markers. TCRdb reprocessed the 5' RACE reads and keeps a single row for each CDR3 protein, giving no DNA. In total, the table holds about 150,000 distinct CDR3 sequences. Sequencing input: blood T cells: a sorted CD56 or NKG2C T cell subset, CD4+ or CD8+ T cells, or bulk PBMC T cells (not recorded which). These receptor sequences come from a man between 18 and 69 years old in good health.

The chain employs TRBV11-1 and TRBJ2-7; the TRBD2 assignment by TCRdb is unverifiable without DNA. Germline-derived CDR1 and CDR2 are SGHAT and FQDESV (reference sequence). The CDR3 spans 15 residues. The CDR3 protein is CASSLLGQGVSEQYF.

The chain combines TRBV14 with TRBJ2-1; TCRdb's D call, TRBD1, is unchecked because there is no DNA. Per germline, CDR1 SGHDN and CDR2 FVKESK. The CDR3 has 17 residues. CDR3 sequence: CASSQDSGTYSYNEQFF. The whole variable domain, filled in from reference TRBV14 and TRBJ2-1, reads EAGVTQFPSHSVIEKGQTVTLRCDPISGHDNLYWYRRVMGKEIKFLLHFVKESKQDESGMPNNRFLAERTGGTYSTLKVQPAELEDSGVYFCASSQDSGTYSYNEQFFGPGTRLTVL.

This rearrangement joins TRBV7-9 to TRBJ2-5; lacking DNA, the TRBD2 call made by TCRdb goes unchecked. CDR1 and CDR2 (germline): SEHNR, FQNEAQ (reference sequence). There are 15 residues in the CDR3. The CDR3 here is CASSFPLAGGKTQYF.

This chain connects TRBV5-1 to TRBJ2-7; the D gene TCRdb calls, TRBD2, cannot be checked with no DNA. Looked up from germline, CDR1 is SGHRS and CDR2 is YFSETQ. This CDR3 contains 18 residues. CDR3 in amino acids: CASSSTSTSGGTTYEQYF.

The V call is TRBV2, the J call TRBJ2-3. Germline CDR1 is SNHLY and CDR2 is FYNNEI. The CDR3 runs 16 residues. The CDR3 here is CASSELFGRLTDTQYF.

The chain links TRBV5-1 to TRBJ1-2; TCRdb's D gene call, TRBD1, goes unchecked for lack of DNA. The germline gives CDR1 SGHRS, CDR2 YFSETQ. The CDR3 has 17 residues. Here the CDR3 reads CASSLGFGQGTPYGYTF.

The chain has TRBV3-1 and TRBJ2-3; TCRdb selects TRBD1, and the lack of DNA leaves this call unchecked. CDR1 and CDR2 from the germline V gene are LGHDT and YNNKEL (reference sequence). The CDR3 runs 17 residues. The CDR3 spells CASSQVYLRGRTDTQYF.

This chain joins TRBV6-1 and TRBJ2-2; TCRdb returns TRBD1, unconfirmable since there is no DNA. In germline, CDR1 is MNHNS, CDR2 SASEGT. The CDR3 spans 14 residues. This CDR3 reads CASSPGSNTGELFF.

The chain has TRBV2 and TRBJ1-5; without DNA, the TCRdb call of TRBD1 cannot be checked. Germline values: CDR1 SNHLY, CDR2 FYNNEI. This CDR3 contains 18 residues. CDR3 in amino acids: CASSEIETGGMSNQPQHF.

This sequence joins TRBV6-6 and TRBJ1-1. The germline gives CDR1 MNHNY, CDR2 SVGAGI (reference sequence). This CDR3 region has 13 residues. The chain's CDR3 is CASSYGGDTEAFF.

The rearrangement joins TRBV9 to TRBJ2-2; the D call of TRBD2 rests on TCRdb alone, since no DNA is present to check it. Germline CDR1 and CDR2: SGDLS and YYNGEE. This CDR3 spans 12 amino acids. The CDR3 loop is CASREGTGELFF. Full variable domain (missing parts from reference TRBV9 and TRBJ2-2): DSGVTQTPKHLITATGQRVTLRCSPRSGDLSVYWYQQSLDQGLQFLIQYYNGEERAKGNILERFSAQQFPDLHSELNLSSLELGDSALYFCASREGTGELFFGEGSRLTVL.

The chain employs TRBV19 and TRBJ2-3; TCRdb's assignment of TRBD2 cannot be checked, as there is no DNA. CDR1 LNHDA and CDR2 SQIVND come from the germline V gene (reference sequence). The CDR3 is 16 amino acids. The CDR3 sequence is CASSYYSGGSTDTQYF.

This chain uses TRBV5-1 with TRBJ2-7; TCRdb reports TRBD2, a call that lacks DNA to check it against. CDR1 is SGHRS and CDR2 is YFSETQ in the germline V gene. The CDR3 is 12 amino acids. The CDR3 spells CASRGGVGEQYF. Looking up the rest from reference TRBV5-1 and TRBJ2-7 gives the full variable domain: KAGVTQTPRYLIKTRGQQVTLSCSPISGHRSVSWYQQTPGQGLQFLFEYFSETQRNKGNFPGRFSGRQFSNSRSEMNVSTLELGDSALYLCASRGGVGEQYFGPGTRLTVT.

The chain recombines TRBV29-1 with TRBJ1-2; TCRdb names TRBD1, which stays unverified in the absence of DNA. Germline V gene lookup returns CDR1 SQVTM and CDR2 ANQGSEA. The CDR3 contains 12 residues. The CDR3 region is CSLRDRDYGYTF.

The rearrangement uses TRBV7-9 and TRBJ1-1. The CDR3 is 14 amino acids. In germline, CDR1 is SEHNR, CDR2 FQNEAQ (reference sequence). The CDR3: CASSPPGRDWEAFF.

The CDR3 reads CATRQGIGEAFF. V usage is TRBV24-1 and J usage is TRBJ1-1; TCRdb outputs TRBD1, but without DNA this stays unchecked. This CDR3 has 12 amino acids. Germline CDR1 and CDR2: KGHDR and SFDVKD.

The chain carries TRBV23-1 and TRBJ2-3; as DNA is missing, the TRBD2 call by TCRdb cannot be tested. TRBV23-1 is annotated as an ORF whose role is uncertain. This CDR3 region has 16 residues. CDR3 region: CASSPGTSGGLDTQYF.

This chain links TRBV7-9 with TRBJ2-3; TCRdb reports TRBD2, a call that lacks DNA to check it against. CDR1 is SEHNR, CDR2 FQNEAQ, per germline (reference sequence). This CDR3 comprises 17 residues. The CDR3 sequence is CASSLGGRGLHTDTQYF.

The chain recombines TRBV4-1 with TRBJ2-7; with no DNA, the TCRdb D assignment of TRBD1 cannot be verified. CDR1 is MGHRA, CDR2 YSYEKL, per germline. This CDR3 region has 16 residues. The chain's CDR3 is CASSQDPAGGLDEQYF.

This CDR3 is CSAATGITLSYEQYF. The chain employs TRBV20-1 and TRBJ2-7; TCRdb's assignment of TRBD2 cannot be checked, as there is no DNA. The length of the CDR3 is 15 residues. The germline CDR1 and CDR2 sequences are DFQATT and SNEGSKA (reference sequence).

This sequence joins TRBV7-6 and TRBJ1-1; without DNA, the TCRdb call of TRBD1 cannot be checked. The CDR3 length is 15 residues. Germline CDR1 and CDR2: SGHVS and FNYEAQ. The chain's CDR3 is CASSLEPGLNTEAFF.